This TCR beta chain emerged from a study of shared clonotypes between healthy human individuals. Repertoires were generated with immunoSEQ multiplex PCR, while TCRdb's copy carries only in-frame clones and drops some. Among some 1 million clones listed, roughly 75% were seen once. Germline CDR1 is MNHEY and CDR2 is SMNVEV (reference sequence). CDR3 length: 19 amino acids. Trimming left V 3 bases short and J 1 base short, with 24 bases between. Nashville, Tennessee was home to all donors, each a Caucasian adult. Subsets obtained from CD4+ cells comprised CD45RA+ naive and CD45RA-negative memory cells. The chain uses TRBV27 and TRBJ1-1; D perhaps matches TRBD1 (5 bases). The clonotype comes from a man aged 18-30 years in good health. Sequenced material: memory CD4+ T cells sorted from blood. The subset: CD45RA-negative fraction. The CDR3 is CASSFFYPGSHVRNTEAFF. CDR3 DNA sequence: TGTGCCAGCAGTTTCTTTTATCCAGGGTCGCATGTGAGGAACACTGAAGCTTTCTTT.